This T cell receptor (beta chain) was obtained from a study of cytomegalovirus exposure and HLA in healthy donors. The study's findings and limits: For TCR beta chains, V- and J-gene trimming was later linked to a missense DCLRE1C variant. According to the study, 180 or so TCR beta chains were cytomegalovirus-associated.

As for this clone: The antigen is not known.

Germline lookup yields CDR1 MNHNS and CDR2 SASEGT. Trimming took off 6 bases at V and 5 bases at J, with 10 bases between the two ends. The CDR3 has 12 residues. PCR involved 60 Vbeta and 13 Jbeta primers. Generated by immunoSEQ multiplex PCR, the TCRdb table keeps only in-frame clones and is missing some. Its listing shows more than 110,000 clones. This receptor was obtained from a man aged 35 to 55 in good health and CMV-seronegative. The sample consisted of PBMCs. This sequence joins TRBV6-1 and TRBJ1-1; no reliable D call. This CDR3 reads CASRRTGTEAFF. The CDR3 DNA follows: TGTGCCAGCAGAAGGACGGGGACTGAAGCTTTCTTT.